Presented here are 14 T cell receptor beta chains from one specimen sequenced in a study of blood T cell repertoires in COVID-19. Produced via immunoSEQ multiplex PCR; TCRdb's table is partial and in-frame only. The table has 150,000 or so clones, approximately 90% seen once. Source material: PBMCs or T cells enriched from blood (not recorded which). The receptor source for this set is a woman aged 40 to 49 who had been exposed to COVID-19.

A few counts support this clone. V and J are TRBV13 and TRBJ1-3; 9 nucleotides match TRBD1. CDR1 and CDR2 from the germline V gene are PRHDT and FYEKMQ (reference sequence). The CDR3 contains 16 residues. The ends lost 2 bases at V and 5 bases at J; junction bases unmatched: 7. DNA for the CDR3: TGTGCCAGCAGCTTAAGGGCACAGGGGGCTAGAAACACCATATATTTT. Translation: CASSLRAQGARNTIYF.

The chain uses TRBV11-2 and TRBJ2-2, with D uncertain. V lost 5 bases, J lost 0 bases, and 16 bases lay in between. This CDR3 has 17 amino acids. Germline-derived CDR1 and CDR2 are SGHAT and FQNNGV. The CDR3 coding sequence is TGTGCCAGCAGCCAAGCAGGCGCGACATCGAACACCGGGGAGCTGTTTTTT. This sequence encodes CASSQAGATSNTGELFF.

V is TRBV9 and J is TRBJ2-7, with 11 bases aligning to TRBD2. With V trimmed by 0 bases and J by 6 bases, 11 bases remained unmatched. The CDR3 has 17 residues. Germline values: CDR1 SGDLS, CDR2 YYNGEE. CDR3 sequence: CASSVAGHSGRASEQYF. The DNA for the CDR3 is TGTGCCAGCAGCGTAGCGGGCCATAGCGGGAGGGCCAGCGAGCAGTACTTC.

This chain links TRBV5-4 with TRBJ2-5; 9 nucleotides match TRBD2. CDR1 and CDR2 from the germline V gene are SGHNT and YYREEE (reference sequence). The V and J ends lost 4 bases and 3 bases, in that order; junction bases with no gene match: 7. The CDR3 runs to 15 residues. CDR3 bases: TGTGCCAGCAGCCCTAGCGGGGCTAGCGAAGAGACCCAGTACTTC. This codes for CASSPSGASEETQYF. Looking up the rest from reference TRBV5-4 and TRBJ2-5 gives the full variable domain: ETGVTQSPTHLIKTRGQQVTLRCSSQSGHNTVSWYQQALGQGPQFIFQYYREEENGRGNFPPRFSGLQFPNYSSELNVNALELDDSALYLCASSPSGASEETQYFGPGTRLLVL.

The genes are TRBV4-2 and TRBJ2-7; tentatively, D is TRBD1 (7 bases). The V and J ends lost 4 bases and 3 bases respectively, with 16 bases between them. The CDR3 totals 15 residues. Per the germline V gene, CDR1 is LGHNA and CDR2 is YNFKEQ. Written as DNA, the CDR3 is TGTGCCAGCAGCCTCCCCGGGGGACAGCTCTACGAGCAGTACTTC. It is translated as CASSLPGGQLYEQYF.

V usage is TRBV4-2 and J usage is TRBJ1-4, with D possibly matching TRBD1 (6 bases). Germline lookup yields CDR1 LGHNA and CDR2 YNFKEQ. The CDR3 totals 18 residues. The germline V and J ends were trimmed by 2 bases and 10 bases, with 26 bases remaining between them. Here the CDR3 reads CASSQFGAQDSPTGKLFF. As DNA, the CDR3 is TGTGCCAGCAGCCAATTTGGGGCTCAGGACAGCCCGACCGGAAAACTGTTTTTT.

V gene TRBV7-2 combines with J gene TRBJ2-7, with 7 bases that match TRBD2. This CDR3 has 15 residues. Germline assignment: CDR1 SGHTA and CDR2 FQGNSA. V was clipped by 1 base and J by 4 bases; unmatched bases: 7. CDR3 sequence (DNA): TGTGCCAGCAGCTTAGGTGCGGGACTACAGTACGAGCAGTACTTC. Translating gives CASSLGAGLQYEQYF.

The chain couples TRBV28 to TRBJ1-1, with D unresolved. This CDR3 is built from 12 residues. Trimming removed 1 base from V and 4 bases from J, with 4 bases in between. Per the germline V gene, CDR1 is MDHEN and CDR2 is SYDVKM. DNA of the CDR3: TGTGCCAGCAGTTTATTCGGCACTGAAGCTTTCTTT. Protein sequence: CASSLFGTEAFF.

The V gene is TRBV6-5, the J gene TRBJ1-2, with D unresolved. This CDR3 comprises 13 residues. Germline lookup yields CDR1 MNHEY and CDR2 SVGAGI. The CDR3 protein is CASGERANYGYTF. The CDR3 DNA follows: TGTGCGAGTGGGGAGCGGGCTAACTATGGCTACACCTTC.

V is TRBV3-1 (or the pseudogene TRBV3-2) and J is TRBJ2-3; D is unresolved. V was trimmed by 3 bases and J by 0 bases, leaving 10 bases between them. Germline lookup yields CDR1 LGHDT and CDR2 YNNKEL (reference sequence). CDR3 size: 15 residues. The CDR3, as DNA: TGTGCCAGCAGCCAGCAGTACCTTAGCACAGATACGCAGTATTTT. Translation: CASSQQYLSTDTQYF.

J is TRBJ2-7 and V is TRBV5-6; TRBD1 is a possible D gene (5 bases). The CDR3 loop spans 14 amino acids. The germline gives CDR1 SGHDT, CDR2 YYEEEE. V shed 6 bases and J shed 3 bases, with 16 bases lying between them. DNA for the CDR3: TGTGCCAGCACCCTGGTGTCAGGACACTACGAGCAGTACTTC. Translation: CASTLVSGHYEQYF.

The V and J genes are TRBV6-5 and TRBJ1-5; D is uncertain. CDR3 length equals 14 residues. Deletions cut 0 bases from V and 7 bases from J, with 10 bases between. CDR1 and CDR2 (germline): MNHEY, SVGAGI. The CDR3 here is CASSYSSSGQPQHF. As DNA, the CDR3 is TGTGCCAGCAGTTACTCGTCGTCGGGGCAGCCCCAGCATTTT.

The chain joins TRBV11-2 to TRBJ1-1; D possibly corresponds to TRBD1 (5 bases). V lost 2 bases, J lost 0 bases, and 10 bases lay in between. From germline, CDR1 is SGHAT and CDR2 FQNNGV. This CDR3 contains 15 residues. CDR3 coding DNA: TGTGCCAGCAGCTTACGCCAAGGGGTGAACACTGAAGCTTTCTTT. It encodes CASSLRQGVNTEAFF.

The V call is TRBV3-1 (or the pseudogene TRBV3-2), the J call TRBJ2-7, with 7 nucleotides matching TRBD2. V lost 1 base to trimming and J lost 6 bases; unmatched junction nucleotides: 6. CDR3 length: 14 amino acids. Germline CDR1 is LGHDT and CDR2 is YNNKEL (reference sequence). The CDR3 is CASSQVSGGGEQYF. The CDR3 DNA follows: TGTGCCAGCAGCCAAGTTTCGGGGGGAGGCGAGCAGTACTTC.